This paragraph covers one TCR beta chain sequence. Its target is not known. This specimen belongs to a study of T cells after yellow fever vaccination. Study as a whole: Fractions containing few cells were prepared with SMART-Seq v4 Ultra Low Input. The study's findings and limits: Once the booster was given, most primary-vaccination clones reappeared, at roughly 96% for CD4 and roughly 90% for CD8. The secondary response peaked faster, at day 5 versus 15, but was weaker.

The study made its TCR cDNA through 5'RACE template switching. That step introduced a universal primer site along with UMIs. TCRdb independently ran MiXCR on the 5' RACE reads; one entry per CDR3 protein. The sample includes 510,000 or so distinct CDR3 sequences, about 19% seen only once; the top ten take about 13%. Germline V lookup: CDR1 MDHEN, CDR2 SYDVKM. The CDR3 totals 15 residues. The trim removed 2 bases at V and 5 bases at J, leaving 4 bases unmatched. This sequence originates from a man under 40 who received the YFV17D yellow fever vaccine. The starting material was PBMCs, obtained 15 days after the yellow fever booster vaccination. V gene TRBV28 combines with J gene TRBJ2-3, with 10 nucleotides matching TRBD2. CDR3 DNA sequence: TGTGCCAGCAGTTTAATAGCGGGAGGCGGAGATACGCAGTATTTT. It yields the protein CASSLIAGGGDTQYF.